Each of the 21 T cell receptor beta chains below was sequenced from the same sample in a study of blood T cell repertoires in COVID-19. This table comes from immunoSEQ multiplex PCR, and its TCRdb copy is limited to in-frame clones, with some not included. The table lists roughly 300,000 clones, 85% of them singletons. Specimen: PBMCs or T cells enriched from blood (not recorded which). These receptor sequences come from a woman aged 45-60 years who had recovered from COVID-19.

J is TRBJ2-5 and V is TRBV4-2; 8 bases fit TRBD1. The CDR3 sequence is 16 residues long. CDR1 LGHNA and CDR2 YNFKEQ come from the germline V gene. Trimming cost V 4 bases and J 2 bases; bases outside gene matches: 9. The CDR3 region has the DNA TGTGCCAGCAGCCGCTTCGCCGGGACAGGTCAAGAGACCCAGTACTTC. This sequence encodes CASSRFAGTGQETQYF.

This sequence joins TRBV10-2 and TRBJ2-7; tentatively, D is TRBD1 (5 bases). Germline CDR1 reads WSHSY; CDR2 reads SAAADI. CDR3 length: 14 residues. Trimming stripped 10 bases from V and 0 bases from J, with 16 bases between. CDR3 region: CATETQGASYEQYF. In DNA, the CDR3 is TGCGCCACCGAAACGCAGGGTGCCTCCTACGAGCAGTACTTC.

This rearrangement joins TRBV10-2 to TRBJ2-3, with a possible D match to TRBD1 (6 bases). Germline V lookup: CDR1 WSHSY, CDR2 SAAADI. V was clipped by 0 bases and J by 1 base, with 11 bases between them. This CDR3 contains 16 residues. The CDR3 nucleotides read TGCGCCAGCAGTGAGTCGTACAGGGTGGGCACAGATACGCAGTATTTT. Encoded protein: CASSESYRVGTDTQYF.

The rearrangement joins TRBV5-1 to TRBJ2-1; 10 nucleotides match TRBD2. The length of the CDR3 is 16 residues. Germline CDR1 is SGHRS and CDR2 is YFSETQ. The junction had 3 bases not matched to a gene; V was cut back by 3 bases and J by 0 bases. The CDR3: CASSWASGSSYNEQFF. CDR3 coding DNA: TGCGCCAGCAGCTGGGCTAGCGGGAGCTCCTACAATGAGCAGTTCTTC.

The V gene is TRBV18, the J gene TRBJ1-1; TRBD1 matches 8 bases. The CDR3 sequence is 14 residues long. Germline V gene lookup returns CDR1 KGHSH and CDR2 LQKENI. J was trimmed by 1 base and V by 6 bases; bases with no gene match: 4. CDR3 coding DNA: TGTGCCAGCTCCCGGGACAGGAAGAACACTGAAGCTTTCTTT. Its protein product is CASSRDRKNTEAFF.

The rearrangement uses TRBV5-4 and TRBJ2-3, with 12 bases matching TRBD2. The CDR3 is 15 amino acids. Germline CDR1 is SGHNT and CDR2 is YYREEE (reference sequence). V shed 1 base, J shed 3 bases, and the junction held 0 bases outside the gene matches. The CDR3 spells CASSLTSGRTDTQYF. Written as DNA, the CDR3 is TGTGCCAGCAGCTTGACTAGCGGGAGGACAGATACGCAGTATTTT.

J is TRBJ1-2 and V is TRBV28; D ambiguous. V gave up 4 bases and J gave up 4 bases, with 16 bases separating them. This CDR3 has 15 residues. Germline V gene data show CDR1 as MDHEN and CDR2 as SYDVKM. CDR3 DNA: TGTGCCAGCAGTTCGGGCTGGAGGGCCTCCTATGGCTACACCTTC. The encoded protein is CASSSGWRASYGYTF.

The rearrangement links TRBV3-1 (or the pseudogene TRBV3-2) to TRBJ2-1; 13 nucleotides line up with TRBD2. There are 16 residues in the CDR3. The J segment lost 4 bases and the V segment lost 6 bases, leaving 6 bases of the junction unmatched. Germline V gene sequence: CDR1 LGHDT, CDR2 YNNKEL (reference sequence). This CDR3 is CASRSGTSGTYNEQFF. CDR3 sequence (DNA): TGTGCCAGCAGATCCGGGACTAGCGGGACTTACAATGAGCAGTTCTTC.

V and J are TRBV11-2 and TRBJ2-5, with D uncertain. The CDR3 consists of 17 residues. The ends were cut back, 2 bases at V and 5 bases at J, with 21 bases in the middle. Germline CDR1 SGHAT, CDR2 FQNNGV. The DNA for the CDR3 is TGTGCCAGCAGCTTATCCGATTTAAGTAAAGTTCGGGAGACCCAGTACTTC. It specifies CASSLSDLSKVRETQYF.

This clone was observed once. The chain employs TRBV11-2 and TRBJ2-5, with 9 bases aligning to TRBD2. V shed 5 bases, J shed 5 bases, and the junction held 12 bases outside the gene matches. The CDR3 spans 16 residues. Germline V gives CDR1 SGHAT, CDR2 FQNNGV. The CDR3 nucleotides read TGTGCCAGCAGCCTTCTGGCGGCGGGAGGGGGTGAGACCCAGTACTTC. Protein: CASSLLAAGGGETQYF.

This chain links TRBV5-6 with TRBJ1-5, with TRBD1 as a possible D gene (6 bases). The CDR3 is 16 residues long. The V gene's germline CDR1 is SGHDT and CDR2 YYEEEE. Trimming cost V 4 bases and J 2 bases, with 16 bases left between them. CDR3 nucleotides: TGTGCCAGCAGCAGAATCTCACAGGGAGGCAATCAGCCCCAGCATTTT. This translates into CASSRISQGGNQPQHF. Drawing the rest from reference TRBV5-6 and TRBJ1-5, the complete variable domain is DAGVTQSPTHLIKTRGQQVTLRCSPKSGHDTVSWYQQALGQGPQFIFQYYEEEERQRGNFPDRFSGHQFPNYSSELNVNALLLGDSALYLCASSRISQGGNQPQHFGDGTRLSIL.

The chain employs TRBV10-1 and TRBJ2-1; TRBD2 aligns across 12 bases. The CDR3 totals 18 residues. J gave up 1 base and V 6 bases, and 10 bases lay outside the gene matches. Per the germline V gene, CDR1 is WNHNN and CDR2 is SYGVQD (reference sequence). CDR3 in amino acids: CASSRTATSGGSYNEQFF. Here the CDR3 DNA reads TGCGCCAGCAGCCGGACAGCCACTAGCGGGGGGTCCTACAATGAGCAGTTCTTC.

The V and J genes are TRBV4-2 and TRBJ1-5, with TRBD1 matching over 8 bases. The CDR3 has 14 residues. V trimming: 3 bases; J trimming: 7 bases; junction bases outside the gene matches: 5. CDR1 LGHNA and CDR2 YNFKEQ come from the germline V gene. Written as DNA, the CDR3 is TGTGCCAGCAGCCAGGACAGGGCACAACAGCCCCAGCATTTT. It encodes CASSQDRAQQPQHF.

The chain's CDR3 is CASSKGTAYEQYF. CDR3 nucleotide sequence: TGTGCCAGCAGCAAAGGGACAGCCTACGAGCAGTACTTC. This sequence joins TRBV13 and TRBJ2-7; 7 nucleotides agree with TRBD1. The CDR3 loop spans 13 amino acids. The V and J ends lost 5 bases and 2 bases, in that order; junction bases with no gene match: 3. Germline V lookup: CDR1 PRHDT, CDR2 FYEKMQ (reference sequence). The full variable domain, rest sourced from reference TRBV13 and TRBJ2-7, is AAGVIQSPRHLIKEKRETATLKCYPIPRHDTVYWYQQGPGQDPQFLISFYEKMQSDKGSIPDRFSAQQFSDYHSELNMSSLELGDSALYFCASSKGTAYEQYFGPGTRLTVT.

The chain carries TRBV5-6 and TRBJ1-1; 8 bases fit TRBD1. Trimming cost V 4 bases and J 4 bases; bases outside gene matches: 6. Germline V CDR1 and CDR2: SGHDT, YYEEEE. The length of the CDR3 is 14 residues. CDR3 bases: TGTGCCAGCAGCGGTGGACAGGGCTTCACTGAAGCTTTCTTT. It encodes CASSGGQGFTEAFF.

V and J are TRBV1 and TRBJ1-5; TRBD1, the D gene given by the table, was not confirmed from the DNA. TRBV1 is a pseudogene. The CDR3 has 12 amino acids. Written as DNA, the CDR3 is TGCACCAGCAGCCACCAGGGCCAGCCCCAGCATTTT. This encodes CTSSHQGQPQHF.

This chain links TRBV4-3 with TRBJ1-4; 12 bases are a match to TRBD1. Per germline, CDR1 LGHNA and CDR2 YSLEER. This CDR3 region has 19 residues. J lost 8 bases, V lost 0 bases, and 13 bases had no gene match. Here the CDR3 DNA reads TGCGCCAGCAGCCAAGATTTATCTGGGACAGGGGGCTTTAAAGAAAAACTGTTTTTT. Protein: CASSQDLSGTGGFKEKLFF.

This sequence joins TRBV27 and TRBJ1-1, with unresolved D. Trimming took 7 bases from V and 5 from J, leaving 11 bases between them. The CDR3 extends over 12 amino acids. Germline CDR1 is MNHEY and CDR2 is SMNVEV (reference sequence). The CDR3 nucleotides are TGTGCCAGCATGGCGGGTTTGACTGAAGCTTTCTTT. Amino acid sequence: CASMAGLTEAFF.

The J gene is TRBJ2-2, the V gene TRBV7-6; TRBD2 might be the D (6 bases). The length of the CDR3 is 16 residues. Germline V lookup: CDR1 SGHVS, CDR2 FNYEAQ. V lost 4 bases and J 2 bases, leaving 14 bases between the germline ends. In nucleotides, the CDR3 is TGTGCCAGCAGCTCCCGTCGGGGACTTAACACCGGGGAGCTGTTTTTT. This codes for CASSSRRGLNTGELFF.

The V and J genes are TRBV3-1 (or the pseudogene TRBV3-2) and TRBJ1-1, with a tentative D call TRBD1 (6 bases). Germline loops: CDR1 LGHDT, CDR2 YNNKEL (reference sequence). Trimming stripped 2 bases from V and 5 bases from J, with 18 bases between. The CDR3 covers 16 residues. CDR3 DNA: TGTGCCAGCAGCCAAACCGGGACACTCTCCCTAACTGAAGCTTTCTTT. This codes for CASSQTGTLSLTEAFF.

The chain couples TRBV12-3 or TRBV12-4 to TRBJ1-6; D uncertain. The CDR3 loop spans 13 amino acids. Between the trimmed V and J ends, which lost 1 base and 10 bases, there was a span of 8 bases. DNA of the CDR3: TGTGCCAGCAGTTTAGACCCTAGGTCACCCCTCCACTTT. Protein: CASSLDPRSPLHF.